This T cell receptor beta chain is drawn from a study of T cells in localized non-small cell lung cancer. Findings and caveats of the study: Uninvolved adjacent lung had the highest recorded T cell clonality, with tumor below it. A raised T cell density in blood coincided with lengthier overall survival. Adjacent lung tissue had a median 57 of the top 100 clones found in the tumor.

For this clone: Its antigen is not identified.

This table comes from immunoSEQ multiplex PCR, and its TCRdb copy is limited to in-frame clones, with some not included. The sample has around 45,000 clones; about 86% are singletons. V was trimmed by 5 bases and J by 0 bases, leaving 14 bases between them. The CDR3 extends over 16 amino acids. Germline V lookup: CDR1 LNHDA, CDR2 SQIVND (reference sequence). This receptor was identified in a man aged 40-75 years with stage II lung adenocarcinoma. The V gene is TRBV19, the J gene TRBJ1-3; D possibly corresponds to TRBD1 (6 bases). This material consisted of PBMCs, taken before any cancer treatment. The CDR3: CASSLRDTLSGNTIYF. CDR3 DNA sequence: TGTGCCAGTAGTCTTCGGGACACCCTCTCTGGAAACACCATATATTTT. Variable domain in full (rest from reference TRBV19 and TRBJ1-3): DGGITQSPKYLFRKEGQNVTLSCEQNLNHDAMYWYRQDPGQGLRLIYYSQIVNDFQKGDIAEGYSVSREKKESFPLTVTSAQKNPTAFYLCASSLRDTLSGNTIYFGEGSWLTVV.